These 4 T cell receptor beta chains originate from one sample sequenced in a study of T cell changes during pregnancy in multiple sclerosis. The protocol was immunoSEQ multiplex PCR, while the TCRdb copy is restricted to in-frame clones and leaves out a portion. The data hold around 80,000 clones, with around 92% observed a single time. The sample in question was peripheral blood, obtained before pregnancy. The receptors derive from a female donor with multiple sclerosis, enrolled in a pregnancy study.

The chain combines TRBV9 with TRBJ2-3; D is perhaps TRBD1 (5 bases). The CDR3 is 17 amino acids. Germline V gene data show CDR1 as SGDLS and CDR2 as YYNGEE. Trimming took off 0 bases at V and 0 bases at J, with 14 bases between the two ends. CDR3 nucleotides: TGTGCCAGCAGCGTAGCGGGCGGACACTCTAGCACAGATACGCAGTATTTT. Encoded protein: CASSVAGGHSSTDTQYF.

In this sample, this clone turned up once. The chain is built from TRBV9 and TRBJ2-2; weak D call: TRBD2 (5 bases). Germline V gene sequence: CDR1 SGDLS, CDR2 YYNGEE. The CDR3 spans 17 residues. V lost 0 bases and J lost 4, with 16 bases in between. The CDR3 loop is CASSVGVGSESTGELFF. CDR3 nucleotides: TGTGCCAGCAGCGTAGGGGTAGGTAGCGAGAGCACCGGGGAGCTGTTTTTT.

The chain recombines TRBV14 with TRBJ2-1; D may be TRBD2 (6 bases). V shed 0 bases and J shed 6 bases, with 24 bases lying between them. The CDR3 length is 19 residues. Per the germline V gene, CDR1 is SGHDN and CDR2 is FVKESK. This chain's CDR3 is CASSQEGRRFSGLSNEQFF. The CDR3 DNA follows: TGTGCCAGCAGCCAAGAGGGACGTAGGTTCTCGGGACTCTCCAATGAGCAGTTCTTC.

The CDR3 loop reads CASSIGLNYGYTF. The CDR3 DNA reads TGTGCCAGTAGTATAGGTCTGAACTATGGCTACACCTTC. The chain has TRBV19 and TRBJ1-2; no definite D call. CDR3 length equals 13 residues. Trimming shortened V by 1 base and J by 2 bases, and 5 bases separated the two germline ends. CDR1 and CDR2 from the germline V gene are LNHDA and SQIVND (reference sequence).